The 13 T cell receptor beta chains listed next were all sequenced from one sample in a study of regulatory T cells in long-lasting Graves disease. The time point: persistent/refractory GD, antithyroid drugs over 5 years with positive TRAb. The TCR library used RNA extracted from PBMCs. Researchers made TCR beta libraries by using iRepertoire HTBI primers and running Arm-PCR on CDR3 regions. TCRdb passed the multiplex PCR reads through MiXCR, listing each CDR3 protein once. The data show 600,000 to 800,000 distinct CDR3 sequences, around 32% seen once. The sequenced sample was peripheral blood mononuclear cells (PBMCs), obtained when the disease was refractory, from a patient treated with antithyroid drugs. The receptors were gathered from a female donor with Graves disease.

The rearrangement joins TRBV7-6 to TRBJ1-2; TRBD1 matches at 9 bases. The germline gives CDR1 SGHVS, CDR2 FNYEAQ. This CDR3 comprises 18 residues. With 3 bases clipped from V and 4 bases from J, the junction kept 15 bases outside the gene matches. The CDR3 bases are TGTGCCAGCAGCTTTTTAGGCGGGACAGGGTTCCTCCTCTATGGCTACACCTTC. Its translation: CASSFLGGTGFLLYGYTF.

The rearrangement joins TRBV20-1 to TRBJ2-5, with D perhaps matching TRBD2 (6 bases). V lost 3 bases, J lost 7 bases, and 18 bases lay in between. The germline CDR1 and CDR2 sequences are DFQATT and SNEGSKA (reference sequence). The CDR3 totals 14 residues. DNA for the CDR3: TGCAGTGCTAGTCTTGCGGGACCGTATGGGACCCAGTACTTC. It translates to CSASLAGPYGTQYF.

CDR3 loop: CASSLGDKGTEAFF. CDR3 DNA: TGTGCCAGCAGTCTAGGGGATAAGGGGACTGAAGCTTTCTTT. The genes are TRBV12-3 or TRBV12-4 and TRBJ1-1, with D possibly matching TRBD1 (5 bases). The CDR3 consists of 14 residues. V was clipped by 5 bases and J by 5 bases, with 15 bases between them.

This clonotype was detected many times. The chain employs TRBV28 and TRBJ1-2; TRBD1 agrees at 12 bases. The J segment lost 0 bases and the V segment lost 7 bases, leaving 9 bases of the junction unmatched. The CDR3 sequence is 17 residues long. CDR1 is MDHEN, CDR2 SYDVKM, per germline. The DNA of the CDR3 is TGTGCCAGCACCAACCCGGGACAGGGGGCACCTAACTATGGCTACACCTTC. It codes for CASTNPGQGAPNYGYTF.

The gene calls are TRBV20-1 and TRBJ2-7, with 8 nucleotides matching TRBD1. Germline CDR1 DFQATT, CDR2 SNEGSKA (reference sequence). The length of the CDR3 is 14 residues. V lost 5 bases to trimming and J lost 1 base; unmatched junction nucleotides: 7. CDR3 coding DNA: TGCAGTGCTGCCTTCCGACAGGGGTCCTACGAGCAGTACTTC. It yields the protein CSAAFRQGSYEQYF.

This clonotype was counted a few times. The V and J genes are TRBV10-3 and TRBJ1-5, with 10 bases fitting TRBD1. The CDR3 contains 17 residues. The ends lost 0 bases at V and 0 bases at J; junction bases unmatched: 2. Germline V gives CDR1 ENHRY, CDR2 SYGVKD. The CDR3 DNA is TGTGCCATCAGTGAGTCGGGACAGGGGATTAGCAATCAGCCCCAGCATTTT. It yields the protein CAISESGQGISNQPQHF.

The genes are TRBV15 and TRBJ1-5; no firm D call. The V end was cut by 4 bases, the J end by 0 bases, with 4 bases between. The CDR3 totals 13 residues. CDR1 is LNHNV and CDR2 is YYDKDF in the germline V gene (reference sequence). In DNA form, the CDR3 reads TGTGCCACCAGCACCTCTAGCAATCAGCCCCAGCATTTT. Amino acids: CATSTSSNQPQHF.

This clonotype was observed a handful of times. The chain carries TRBV13 and TRBJ1-2; 12 bases map to TRBD1. Germline V gives CDR1 PRHDT, CDR2 FYEKMQ (reference sequence). CDR3 length: 15 residues. The V and J ends lost 5 bases and 6 bases, in that order; junction bases with no gene match: 7. CDR3 loop: CASSSRDRGLDGYTF. DNA for the CDR3: TGTGCCAGCAGCAGCCGGGACAGGGGGCTAGATGGCTACACCTTC.

This chain uses TRBV11-2 with TRBJ1-2; 9 bases line up with TRBD1. The trim removed 5 bases at V and 9 bases at J, leaving 7 bases unmatched. The CDR3 consists of 13 residues. Germline V gives CDR1 SGHAT, CDR2 FQNNGV. In DNA form, the CDR3 reads TGTGCCAGCAGCCAAACCGGGACAGGGAGCTACACCTTC. Translation: CASSQTGTGSYTF.

This clonotype was found a few times. J is TRBJ2-5 and V is TRBV3-1, with D hard to call. The CDR3 length is 14 residues. Germline V gene data show CDR1 as LGHDT and CDR2 as YNNKEL (reference sequence). V gave up 1 base and J gave up 6 bases, with 12 bases separating them. The CDR3 sequence is CASSQAAARQTQYF. The DNA of the CDR3 is TGTGCCAGCAGCCAAGCCGCCGCTCGGCAGACCCAGTACTTC.

This clonotype has a count of ten or more. This chain links TRBV2 with TRBJ1-4, with 8 bases fitting TRBD1. CDR1 and CDR2 (germline): SNHLY, FYNNEI. The CDR3 contains 13 residues. Trimming at V came to 6 bases and at J to 8 bases, leaving 5 bases not matched to a gene. The CDR3 nucleotides read TGTGCCAGCAGGACAGGGGCAGGGGAAAAACTGTTTTTT. Encoded protein: CASRTGAGEKLFF.

This clonotype was recorded at least ten times. The V gene is TRBV27, the J gene TRBJ1-1; D possibly corresponds to TRBD1 (5 bases). This CDR3 has 13 residues. The V gene's germline CDR1 is MNHEY and CDR2 SMNVEV (reference sequence). V was cut by 7 bases and J by 8 bases, with 17 bases left in between. The CDR3 DNA sequence: TGTGCCAGCACCCCTGGGACTTTAACGGAAGCTTTCTTT. This codes for CASTPGTLTEAFF.

The rearrangement links TRBV11-1 to TRBJ1-1; tentative D call: TRBD1 (6 bases). Germline CDR1 is SGHAT and CDR2 is FQDESV (reference sequence). This CDR3 is built from 13 residues. Trimming removed 5 bases at V and 5 bases at J, with 12 bases between. The CDR3 is CASSAGESTEAFF. Written as DNA, the CDR3 is TGTGCCAGCAGCGCAGGGGAATCGACTGAAGCTTTCTTT.